This T cell receptor beta chain was sequenced during a study of T cells in tuberculosis. On the study more broadly: T cells were selected with CD1B tetramers loaded with glucose monomycolate.

Note on this clone: Its antigen is currently unknown.

General study findings and limits: Active tuberculosis cases were adults; controls were adolescents. Active tuberculosis TCR-alpha repertoires lay closer to GMM-specific TCRs than IGRA-negative controls, suggesting clonal expansion. Active tuberculosis patients had shorter CDR3-alpha; the beta difference was nonsignificant.

CDR3 length: 13 amino acids. Germline V gene lookup returns CDR1 SGHAT and CDR2 FQNNGV. Between the trimmed V and J ends, which lost 1 base and 4 bases, there was a span of 7 bases. The table came from immunoSEQ multiplex PCR; TCRdb's copy has only in-frame clones and leaves some out. The sample has 30,000 to 35,000 clones; approximately 91% are singletons. The chain employs TRBV11-2 and TRBJ1-1, with D unclear. Sequencing input: PBMCs. This TCR was sampled from a donor between 10 and 35 years old with latent tuberculosis or without tuberculosis infection. The chain's CDR3 is CASSLVAGTEAFF. The CDR3 region has the DNA TGTGCCAGCAGCTTAGTTGCGGGCACTGAAGCTTTCTTT.